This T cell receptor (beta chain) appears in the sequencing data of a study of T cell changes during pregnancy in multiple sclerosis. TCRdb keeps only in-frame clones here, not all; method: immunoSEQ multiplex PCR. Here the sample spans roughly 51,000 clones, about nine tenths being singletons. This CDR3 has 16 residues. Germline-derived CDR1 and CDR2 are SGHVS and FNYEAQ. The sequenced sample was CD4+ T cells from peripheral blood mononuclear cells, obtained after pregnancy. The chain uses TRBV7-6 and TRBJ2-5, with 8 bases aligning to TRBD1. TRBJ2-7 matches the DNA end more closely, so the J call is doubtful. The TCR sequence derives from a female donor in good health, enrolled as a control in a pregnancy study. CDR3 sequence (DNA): TGTGCCAGCAGCTTAGCGACAGGGGCGCCCTCGTACGAGCAGTACTTC. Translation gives CASSLATGAPSYEQYF.